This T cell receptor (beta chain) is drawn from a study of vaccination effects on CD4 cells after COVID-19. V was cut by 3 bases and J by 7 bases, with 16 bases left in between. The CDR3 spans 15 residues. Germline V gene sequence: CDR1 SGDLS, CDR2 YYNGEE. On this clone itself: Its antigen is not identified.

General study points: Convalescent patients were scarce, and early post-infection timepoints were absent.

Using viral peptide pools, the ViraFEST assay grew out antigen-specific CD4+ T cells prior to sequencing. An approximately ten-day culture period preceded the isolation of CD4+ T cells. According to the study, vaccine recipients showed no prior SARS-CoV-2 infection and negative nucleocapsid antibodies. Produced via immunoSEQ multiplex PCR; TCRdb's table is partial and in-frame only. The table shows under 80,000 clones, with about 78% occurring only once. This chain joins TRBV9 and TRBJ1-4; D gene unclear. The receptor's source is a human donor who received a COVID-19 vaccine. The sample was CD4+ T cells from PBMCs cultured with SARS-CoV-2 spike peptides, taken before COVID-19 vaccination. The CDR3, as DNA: TGTGCCAGCAGCGAAGCCCCCGGGCCCCGTGAAAAACTGTTTTTT. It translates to CASSEAPGPREKLFF.